This T cell receptor beta chain originates from a study of CD8+ T cells in alopecia areata. The study, taken as a whole, reports: Alphabeta T cells residing in normal skin are also sequenced in scalp samples.

Sequencing used cDNA as its template, made by extracting RNA and reverse transcribing it. Repertoires were generated with immunoSEQ multiplex PCR, while TCRdb's copy carries only in-frame clones and drops some. The sample has 150,000 to 200,000 clones, just over 65% seen once. Turning to this clone: Antigen: not known.

Lesional scalp punch biopsies and peripheral blood came from alopecia areata patients. This CDR3 region has 13 residues. V was trimmed by 3 bases and J by 1 base, leaving 7 bases between them. Germline CDR1 SGHRS, CDR2 YFSETQ. The J gene is TRBJ1-1, the V gene TRBV5-1; D remains unclear. This TCR derives from a human donor with alopecia areata. The sample was CD8+ T cells sorted from blood, taken at week 0. The CDR3 nucleotides read TGCGCCAGCAGCTACGGACGGAACACTGAAGCTTTCTTT. Residues: CASSYGRNTEAFF.